What follows are 15 T cell receptor beta chains derived from one specimen sequenced in a study of T cells in Graves' hyperthyroidism and ophthalmopathy. There were TCR beta CDR3 regions amplified from RNA transcripts. The HTBI set primed first-round TCR CDR3 RT-PCR. Each CDR3 protein gets one entry after TCRdb re-called the multiplex PCR reads with MiXCR. The sample lists around 99,000 distinct CDR3 sequences, about 15% occurring once. Sequencing was done on a sample of blood. The receptors stem from a woman in her forties or fifties with Graves' hyperthyroidism.

This clonotype was detected ten times or more. The chain couples TRBV28 to TRBJ1-5; no firm D call. The CDR3 length is 13 residues. The germline V gene encodes CDR1 MDHEN and CDR2 SYDVKM. Trimming took 3 bases from V and 11 from J, leaving 14 bases between them. For the CDR3, the DNA is TGTGCCAGCAGTTTTCCCGGACGTGCAGCCCAGCATTTT. This encodes CASSFPGRAAQHF. Full variable domain (missing parts from reference TRBV28 and TRBJ1-5): DVKVTQSSRYLVKRTGEKVFLECVQDMDHENMFWYRQDPGLGLRLIYFSYDVKMKEKGDIPEGYSVSREKKERFSLILESASTNQTSMYLCASSFPGRAAQHFGDGTRLSIL.

Ten or more counts support this clonotype. The rearrangement uses TRBV13 and TRBJ2-2; D is unclear. The ends were cut back, 6 bases at V and 6 bases at J, with 11 bases in the middle. Per the germline V gene, CDR1 is PRHDT and CDR2 is FYEKMQ (reference sequence). This CDR3 is 13 amino acids long. In nucleotides, the CDR3 is TGTGCCAGCAGACGTTTCTTGTCCGGGGAGCTGTTTTTT. Translating gives CASRRFLSGELFF.

This clonotype was counted ten times or more. The J gene is TRBJ2-6, the V gene TRBV12-3 or TRBV12-4; TRBD1 or TRBD2 may be the D gene (5 bases each). The V end lost 5 bases, the J end lost 4 bases, and 12 bases lay between the germline ends. The CDR3 contains 15 residues. CDR3 coding DNA: TGTGCCAGCAGTCCAGGGAGTTCCGGGGCCAACGTCCTGACTTTC. Amino acid sequence: CASSPGSSGANVLTF.

This clonotype was recorded at least ten times. The rearrangement links TRBV5-1 to TRBJ2-3; the match to TRBD2 covers 12 bases. The CDR3 sequence is 16 residues long. V shed 4 bases, J shed 2 bases, and the junction held 5 bases outside the gene matches. Germline CDR1 is SGHRS and CDR2 is YFSETQ. The chain's CDR3 is CASSVRLAGDTDTQYF. As DNA, the CDR3 is TGCGCCAGCAGCGTCCGACTAGCGGGGGACACAGATACGCAGTATTTT. The whole variable domain, filled in from reference TRBV5-1 and TRBJ2-3, reads KAGVTQTPRYLIKTRGQQVTLSCSPISGHRSVSWYQQTPGQGLQFLFEYFSETQRNKGNFPGRFSGRQFSNSRSEMNVSTLELGDSALYLCASSVRLAGDTDTQYFGPGTRLTVL.

The V call is TRBV13, the J call TRBJ2-5; D unresolved. CDR1 is PRHDT and CDR2 is FYEKMQ in the germline V gene (reference sequence). V was pared by 3 bases and J by 2 bases, with 10 bases between. This CDR3 region has 14 residues. In DNA form, the CDR3 reads TGTGCCAGCAGCTTCGCAAGAAGGCAAGAGACCCAGTACTTC. It codes for CASSFARRQETQYF.

In its sample, this clonotype was seen many times. The V call is TRBV2, the J call TRBJ2-1; 10 bases are shared with TRBD1. Germline V gene sequence: CDR1 SNHLY, CDR2 FYNNEI. Unmatched junction bases numbered 6, after V lost 3 bases and J lost 7 bases. This CDR3 is built from 15 residues. Here the CDR3 reads CASSEEGTGVNEQFF. The DNA of the CDR3 is TGTGCCAGCAGTGAGGAGGGGACAGGGGTTAATGAGCAGTTCTTC.

This clonotype was observed many times. J is TRBJ2-3 and V is TRBV7-3; TRBD2 is a possible D gene (5 bases). CDR3 length equals 16 residues. Germline CDR1 and CDR2: SGHTA and FQGTGA. V was clipped by 2 bases and J by 0 bases, with 12 bases between them. CDR3 region: CASSLGGADSTDTQYF. The CDR3 nucleotides read TGTGCCAGCAGCTTAGGCGGAGCGGATAGCACAGATACGCAGTATTTT. Using reference TRBV7-3 and TRBJ2-3 for the parts outside the CDR3, the full variable domain is GAGVSQTPSNKVTEKGKYVELRCDPISGHTALYWYRQSLGQGPEFLIYFQGTGAADDSGLPNDRFFAVRPEGSVSTLKIQRTERGDSAVYLCASSLGGADSTDTQYFGPGTRLTVL.

In the case of this clonotype: This could be a read error, since a much larger clone is one nucleotide away. This chain joins TRBV3-1 and TRBJ1-1; a possible D gene is TRBD1 (6 bases). Deletions cut 4 bases from V and 4 bases from J, with 16 bases between. The CDR3 spans 15 residues. Germline-derived CDR1 and CDR2 are LGHDT and YNNKEL (reference sequence). As DNA, the CDR3 is TGTGCCAGCAGCCGAAACAGGGCAATGAGCACTGAAGCTTTCTTT. Protein sequence: CASSRNRAMSTEAFF.

This clonotype was picked up many times. The V gene is TRBV2, the J gene TRBJ1-6; D unclear. The CDR3 is 14 residues long. Looked up from germline, CDR1 is SNHLY and CDR2 is FYNNEI. The ends were cut back, 8 bases at V and 7 bases at J, with 15 bases in the middle. CDR3 nucleotides: TGTGCCAGCGGTGTGGCAGGAGCGAATTCACCCCTCCACTTT. It specifies CASGVAGANSPLHF.

This clonotype was recorded a few times. This sequence joins TRBV6-1 and TRBJ2-5; 12 bases match TRBD2. The germline V gene encodes CDR1 MNHNS and CDR2 SASEGT. The CDR3 totals 16 residues. The junction had 7 bases not matched to a gene; V was cut back by 3 bases and J by 5 bases. This CDR3 is CASSEVLAGGRETQYF. The CDR3 region has the DNA TGTGCCAGCAGTGAGGTTCTAGCGGGAGGGCGGGAGACCCAGTACTTC.

V is TRBV7-9 and J is TRBJ2-1, with D uncertain. Trimming took off 2 bases at V and 8 bases at J, with 19 bases between the two ends. The germline gives CDR1 SEHNR, CDR2 FQNEAQ (reference sequence). The CDR3 runs to 16 residues. Here the CDR3 DNA reads TGTGCCAGCAGCTTAAGCTGGTCGGCAGGCGAGCATGAGCAGTTCTTC. Encoded protein: CASSLSWSAGEHEQFF.

This clonotype was observed at least ten times. V and J are TRBV27 and TRBJ2-5; 9 positions match TRBD1. This CDR3 comprises 17 residues. Germline lookup yields CDR1 MNHEY and CDR2 SMNVEV (reference sequence). Trimming took 6 bases from V and 7 from J; bases not matched to a gene: 18. In DNA form, the CDR3 reads TGTGCCAGCAGCCTACGCGCCTGGGACAGGGTCCTTCGGACCCAGTACTTC. The encoded protein is CASSLRAWDRVLRTQYF.

The genes are TRBV4-1 and TRBJ2-5; 11 bases are shared with TRBD1. After removal of 1 base from V and 1 base from J, the junction contained 8 bases not matched to a gene. Germline V gene data show CDR1 as MGHRA and CDR2 as YSYEKL. CDR3 length equals 18 residues. CDR3: CASSQARTGGAPQETQYF. The CDR3 coding sequence is TGCGCCAGCAGCCAAGCTAGGACAGGGGGCGCCCCCCAAGAGACCCAGTACTTC.

This clonotype turned up a few times. This may come from a read error, since a much larger clone is one base off. The rearrangement uses TRBV18 and TRBJ2-1; D is possibly TRBD1 or TRBD2 (5 bases each). Near its end, the DNA agrees better with TRBJ2-7, so the J call may be wrong. The CDR3 length is 16 residues. The V gene's germline CDR1 is KGHSH and CDR2 LQKENI. CDR3 sequence reads: CASSPGLAGTYNEQYF. DNA of the CDR3: TGTGCCAGCTCACCAGGGCTAGCAGGGACCTACAATGAGCAGTACTTC.

The gene calls are TRBV28 and TRBJ1-2, with 11 bases lining up with TRBD1. The CDR3 totals 14 residues. The V gene end was trimmed by 6 bases and the J gene end by 8 bases; junction bases not matched to a gene: 8. Germline CDR1 is MDHEN and CDR2 is SYDVKM. Here the CDR3 DNA reads TGTGCCAGCAGAGGAGGACAGGGGGCAGGAGGCTACACCTTC. This gives the protein CASRGGQGAGGYTF.